Shown below are 21 T cell receptor beta chains from a single sample sequenced in a study of STAT5B mutations in CD4+ large granular lymphocyte leukemia. Libraries were prepared by immunoSEQ multiplex PCR; TCRdb keeps only in-frame clonotypes and omits some of them. This table has about 48,000 clones, less than 85% appearing once. The sample taken for sequencing was CD4+ T cells from blood buffy coats. The receptor set was obtained from a human donor in good health.

The V call is TRBV23-1, the J call TRBJ1-1; D uncertain. TRBV23-1 is annotated as an ORF whose role is uncertain. V was shortened by 8 bases and J by 2 bases, with 12 bases between the two germline ends. The CDR3 extends over 13 amino acids. The CDR3 nucleotides are TGCGCCAGCGGCGAGGCTCCAAACACTGAAGCTTTCTTT. As protein: CASGEAPNTEAFF.

This clone has only a few counts. The V call is TRBV28, the J call TRBJ1-2; maybe TRBD1 (5 bases). Germline CDR1 reads MDHEN; CDR2 reads SYDVKM. This CDR3 spans 13 amino acids. The V and J ends lost 7 bases and 8 bases respectively, with 17 bases between them. CDR3 nucleotide sequence: TGTGCCAGCACCCTAGCAGGGTTGGGCGGCTACACCTTC. It specifies CASTLAGLGGYTF.

This chain uses TRBV19 with TRBJ1-2, with 7 bases identical to TRBD1. CDR3 length: 16 residues. Germline V lookup: CDR1 LNHDA, CDR2 SQIVND (reference sequence). The ends lost 5 bases at V and 3 bases at J; junction bases unmatched: 12. Here the CDR3 DNA reads TGTGCCAGTAGTGGGGTAGGGGGCCGACACTACTATGGCTACACCTTC. It is translated as CASSGVGGRHYYGYTF. The complete variable domain, with remaining parts taken from reference TRBV19 and TRBJ1-2, reads DGGITQSPKYLFRKEGQNVTLSCEQNLNHDAMYWYRQDPGQGLRLIYYSQIVNDFQKGDIAEGYSVSREKKESFPLTVTSAQKNPTAFYLCASSGVGGRHYYGYTFGSGTRLTVV.

The chain is built from TRBV5-1 and TRBJ2-7; tentatively, D is TRBD1 (5 bases). Trimming pared 1 base from V and 3 bases from J, leaving 17 bases between. The CDR3 has 16 amino acids. Germline CDR1 SGHRS, CDR2 YFSETQ. CDR3 sequence: CASSLTGAPVGYEQYF. CDR3 bases: TGCGCCAGCAGCTTGACAGGCGCGCCGGTAGGCTACGAGCAGTACTTC.

This clone was seen once. V is TRBV5-1 and J is TRBJ1-1, with D hard to call. CDR3 length: 13 residues. Trimming removed 2 bases from V and 4 bases from J, with 9 bases in between. Germline V lookup: CDR1 SGHRS, CDR2 YFSETQ. CDR3 region: CASSLTGGTEAFF. The CDR3 nucleotides are TGCGCCAGCAGCTTAACGGGTGGCACTGAAGCTTTCTTT.

This rearrangement joins TRBV30 to TRBJ2-3; 9 bases map to TRBD2. The germline V gene has CDR1 GTSNPN and CDR2 SVGIG (reference sequence). With 4 bases clipped from V and 4 bases from J, the junction kept 3 bases outside the gene matches. This CDR3 comprises 13 residues. The CDR3 bases are TGTGCCTGGACTAGCGGGGCGGCAGATACGCAGTATTTT. Its translation is CAWTSGAADTQYF. Complete variable domain (other parts from reference TRBV30 and TRBJ2-3): SQTIHQWPATLVQPVGSPLSLECTVEGTSNPNLYWYRQAAGRGLQLLFYSVGIGQISSEVPQNLSASRPQDRQFILSSKKLLLSDSGFYLCAWTSGAADTQYFGPGTRLTVL.

This clone was counted between two and nine times. The chain combines TRBV7-6 with TRBJ1-3; D not certain. The CDR3 consists of 16 residues. Trimming shortened V by 1 base and J by 2 bases, and 12 bases separated the two germline ends. CDR1 and CDR2 from the germline V gene are SGHVS and FNYEAQ. The CDR3 loop is CASSLGPRQPGNTIYF. CDR3 DNA sequence: TGTGCCAGCAGCTTAGGCCCGCGACAACCTGGAAACACCATATATTTT.

The chain couples TRBV10-3 to TRBJ2-5; 10 nucleotides align to TRBD1. Germline CDR1 reads ENHRY; CDR2 reads SYGVKD. Losses at the gene ends were 4 bases for V and 5 bases for J; bases not matched to a gene: 1. The CDR3 sequence is 13 residues long. DNA for the CDR3: TGTGCCATCAGTGGACAGGGGGCTGAGACCCAGTACTTC. Protein sequence: CAISGQGAETQYF.

The gene calls are TRBV7-8 and TRBJ1-1; possibly TRBD1 for D (5 bases). This CDR3 region has 14 residues. The V and J ends lost 6 bases and 8 bases respectively, with 19 bases between them. Germline V gene sequence: CDR1 SGHVS, CDR2 FQNEAQ. The CDR3 DNA reads TGTGCCAGCAGTACTACGACAGCTTGGCCCGAAGCTTTCTTT. Its translation: CASSTTTAWPEAFF.

This clone was detected only once. V usage is TRBV5-8 and J usage is TRBJ1-4; maybe TRBD1 (5 bases). Trimming shortened V by 4 bases and J by 5 bases, and 18 bases separated the two germline ends. Germline values: CDR1 SGHTS, CDR2 YDEGEE. The CDR3 runs to 16 residues. CDR3 sequence (DNA): TGTGCCAGCAGCCCCGCGACAGTGTCCCTAAATGAAAAACTGTTTTTT. It specifies CASSPATVSLNEKLFF.

This clone was counted a few times. The rearrangement joins TRBV9 to TRBJ1-5, with D possibly being TRBD1 (6 bases). The ends were cut back, 4 bases at V and 3 bases at J, with 8 bases in the middle. Germline V lookup: CDR1 SGDLS, CDR2 YYNGEE. This CDR3 has 13 residues. The CDR3 spells CASSRDINQPQHF. The CDR3 DNA follows: TGTGCCAGCAGCCGGGACATCAATCAGCCCCAGCATTTT.

The chain is built from TRBV19 and TRBJ1-3; D uncertain. Germline V gives CDR1 LNHDA, CDR2 SQIVND (reference sequence). This CDR3 comprises 15 residues. Trimming removed 4 bases from V and 0 bases from J, with 10 bases in between. The CDR3 is CASSRNRLSGNTIYF. The CDR3 bases are TGTGCCAGTAGTAGAAACCGACTCTCTGGAAACACCATATATTTT.

This clone was counted only a few times. CDR3 sequence (DNA): TGTGCCAGATCCGGGAAGTCTAATGAAAAACTGTTTTTT. It translates to CARSGKSNEKLFF. This chain joins TRBV2 and TRBJ1-4; no definite D call. The V gene's germline CDR1 is SNHLY and CDR2 FYNNEI. V gave up 9 bases and J gave up 3 bases, with 11 bases separating them. The CDR3 consists of 13 residues.

The V gene is TRBV27, the J gene TRBJ1-1; 9 positions match TRBD1. The junction had 9 bases not matched to a gene; V was cut back by 7 bases and J by 0 bases. The CDR3 loop spans 16 amino acids. Germline V gives CDR1 MNHEY, CDR2 SMNVEV (reference sequence). As DNA, the CDR3 is TGTGCCAGCAACCGGGACAGGGTCGGGATGAACACTGAAGCTTTCTTT. It translates to CASNRDRVGMNTEAFF.

This rearrangement joins TRBV29-1 to TRBJ1-2; D perhaps matches TRBD1 (6 bases). Germline lookup yields CDR1 SQVTM and CDR2 ANQGSEA. V lost 0 bases and J lost 8, with 13 bases in between. This CDR3 is built from 13 residues. The CDR3 region has the DNA TGCAGCGTTGAAGATAACAGGGTGGGCGGCTACACCTTC. This translates into CSVEDNRVGGYTF. The variable domain in full, completed from reference TRBV29-1 and TRBJ1-2, reads SAVISQKPSRDICQRGTSLTIQCQVDSQVTMMFWYRQQPGQSLTLIATANQGSEATYESGFVIDKFPISRPNLTFSTLTVSNMSPEDSSIYLCSVEDNRVGGYTFGSGTRLTVV.

The J gene is TRBJ2-2, the V gene TRBV2; TRBD2 matches 9 bases. CDR3 length: 18 amino acids. V lost 6 bases and J lost 5; bases outside the gene matches: 16. From germline, CDR1 is SNHLY and CDR2 FYNNEI. The CDR3 region is CASSAGTSTPVGTGELFF. CDR3 nucleotide sequence: TGTGCCAGCAGCGCCGGGACTAGCACCCCAGTGGGAACCGGGGAGCTGTTTTTT.

CDR3 sequence reads: CASSFAGAGSDTQYF. CDR3 DNA: TGCGCCAGCAGCTTTGCAGGGGCTGGATCAGATACGCAGTATTTT. The J gene is TRBJ2-3, the V gene TRBV5-1; possible D gene TRBD1, 6 bases. V lost 2 bases, J lost 4 bases, and 14 bases lay in between. The CDR3 spans 15 residues. From germline, CDR1 is SGHRS and CDR2 YFSETQ.

V is TRBV19 and J is TRBJ1-5; 7 bases are shared with TRBD1. Germline trimming cut 3 bases from V and 6 bases from J; bases unmatched to any gene: 5. Germline CDR1 is LNHDA and CDR2 is SQIVND (reference sequence). This CDR3 region has 14 residues. The CDR3 coding sequence is TGTGCCAGTAGTATTGAGACAGGGTTTCAGCCCCAGCATTTT. It encodes CASSIETGFQPQHF.

The chain has TRBV10-3 and TRBJ2-5; the D call may be TRBD1 or TRBD2 (6 bases each). This CDR3 contains 15 residues. Germline V gives CDR1 ENHRY, CDR2 SYGVKD. The V gene lost 0 bases and the J gene lost 3 bases, with 11 bases spanning the gap. The CDR3 DNA sequence: TGTGCCATCAGTGAGTCGGGGGGCAGGAAAGAGACCCAGTACTTC. Its translation: CAISESGGRKETQYF.

The chain has TRBV5-1 and TRBJ2-3; D gene ambiguous. From germline, CDR1 is SGHRS and CDR2 YFSETQ. Trimming took off 3 bases at V and 9 bases at J, with 11 bases between the two ends. CDR3 length equals 12 residues. The CDR3 reads CASSSAAYTQYF. Written as DNA, the CDR3 is TGCGCCAGCAGCTCGGCTGCGTACACGCAGTATTTT.

This chain links TRBV20-1 with TRBJ1-3, with D tentatively TRBD1 (6 bases). V shed 3 bases and J shed 8 bases, with 8 bases lying between them. CDR1 is DFQATT, CDR2 SNEGSKA, per germline (reference sequence). This CDR3 has 11 amino acids. The CDR3 here is CSASRGDTIYF. CDR3 DNA sequence: TGCAGTGCTAGCAGGGGTGACACCATATATTTT.